Each of the 2 T cell receptor beta chains below was sequenced from the same sample in a study of OX40 agonist ivuxolimab in advanced cancers. Only in-frame clones appear in the TCRdb table, and some are missing; sequencing was by immunoSEQ multiplex PCR. The profile shows over 150,000 clones, approximately 94% of them singletons. This material consisted of CD4+ or CD8+ T cells sorted from blood, taken in a trial of the OX40 agonist ivuxolimab. All receptors come from an adult with an advanced solid tumor such as melanoma, head and neck, liver or kidney cancer.

The J gene is TRBJ2-7, the V gene TRBV2; D is perhaps TRBD1 or TRBD2 (6 bases each). CDR1 and CDR2 from the germline V gene are SNHLY and FYNNEI. CDR3 size: 15 residues. With 8 bases removed from V and 0 bases from J, the gap between germline ends came to 17 bases. CDR3 in amino acids: CASGGLAFASYEQYF. Written as DNA, the CDR3 is TGTGCCAGCGGGGGGCTAGCTTTTGCCTCCTACGAGCAGTACTTC.

The DNA of the CDR3 is TGTGCCAGCTCACCACGGTGGGGACTGAACACTGAAGCTTTCTTT. Translation: CASSPRWGLNTEAFF. The chain uses TRBV18 and TRBJ1-1; D may be TRBD1 (5 bases). Germline V gives CDR1 KGHSH, CDR2 LQKENI. V was cut by 1 base and J by 0 bases, with 9 bases left in between. This CDR3 is built from 15 residues.